Below are 2 T cell receptor beta chains sequenced from a single sample in a study of blood T cell repertoires in COVID-19 (dated by TCRdb to 2020 to 2022). The protocol used for the library was the immunoSEQ multiplex PCR assay. TCRdb's version of the immuneACCESS table is confined to in-frame rearrangements and falls short of the full clone set. An unresolved V gene accounts for under half of the shortfall where checked; the remainder is of unknown origin. This sample comprises about 240,000 clones, roughly 86% of them detected only once. The ten largest clones take up about 12% of the sample. Sequencing input: peripheral blood. These receptors came from a man older than 75 with acute or convalescent COVID-19.

The chain carries TRBV27 and TRBJ2-1; the match to TRBD2 covers 7 bases. This CDR3 comprises 15 residues. V shed 5 bases, J shed 0 bases, and the junction held 4 bases outside the gene matches. Germline assignment: CDR1 MNHEY and CDR2 SMNVEV (reference sequence). CDR3 residues: CASSDPGGSYNEQFF. As DNA, the CDR3 is TGTGCCAGCAGTGACCCGGGGGGCTCCTACAATGAGCAGTTCTTC.

The V and J genes are TRBV18 and TRBJ2-5, with 8 nucleotides matching TRBD2. Germline trimming cut 0 bases from V and 5 bases from J; bases unmatched to any gene: 5. CDR1 is KGHSH and CDR2 is LQKENI in the germline V gene. The CDR3 contains 15 residues. CDR3 region: CASSPPNGRVETQYF. CDR3 DNA sequence: TGTGCCAGCTCACCACCCAACGGGAGGGTCGAGACCCAGTACTTC.